The 30 T cell receptor beta chains in this list originate from one sample, sequenced in a study of blood T cell repertoires in COVID-19. Using immunoSEQ multiplex PCR, the repertoire was profiled, and TCRdb retains in-frame clones only, with some absent. Here the sample spans a few hundred thousand clones, 80% to 90% being singletons. The sequenced sample was PBMCs or T cells enriched from blood (not recorded which). These receptors were collected from a man younger than 40 who had recovered from COVID-19.

In the case of this clone: Other DNA sequences from this sample encode an identical CDR3 as well. The gene calls are TRBV4-1 and TRBJ1-1; D uncertain. The germline V gene encodes CDR1 MGHRA and CDR2 YSYEKL. The CDR3 spans 15 residues. V was cut by 1 base and J by 0 bases, with 9 bases left in between. DNA for the CDR3: TGCGCCAGCAGCCAAGGCGTCTCTATGAACACTGAAGCTTTCTTT. It codes for CASSQGVSMNTEAFF.

The chain recombines TRBV19 with TRBJ1-5; no definite D call. The germline CDR1 and CDR2 sequences are LNHDA and SQIVND (reference sequence). This CDR3 spans 16 amino acids. Trimming took off 5 bases at V and 1 base at J, with 15 bases between the two ends. CDR3 sequence reads: CASSRGTRESNQPQHF. The CDR3, as DNA: TGTGCCAGTAGTCGGGGTACTCGGGAGAGCAATCAGCCCCAGCATTTT. Supplemented by reference TRBV19 and TRBJ1-5, the full variable domain reads DGGITQSPKYLFRKEGQNVTLSCEQNLNHDAMYWYRQDPGQGLRLIYYSQIVNDFQKGDIAEGYSVSREKKESFPLTVTSAQKNPTAFYLCASSRGTRESNQPQHFGDGTRLSIL.

The chain couples TRBV3-1 (or the pseudogene TRBV3-2) to TRBJ1-2; possibly TRBD1 for D (5 bases). In germline, CDR1 is LGHDT, CDR2 YNNKEL (reference sequence). The CDR3 is made up of 14 amino acids. V lost 4 bases and J lost 3, with 12 bases in between. The CDR3 DNA reads TGTGCCAGCAGCCTCCCGGGGGGGGACTATGGCTACACCTTC. It codes for CASSLPGGDYGYTF.

This chain's CDR3 is CASSYGLVTDTQYF. DNA for the CDR3: TGTGCCAGCAGCTACGGACTAGTGACAGATACGCAGTATTTT. The gene calls are TRBV9 and TRBJ2-3, with 7 bases that match TRBD2. The germline V gene has CDR1 SGDLS and CDR2 YYNGEE. J lost 3 bases, V lost 4 bases, and 5 bases had no gene match. This CDR3 comprises 14 residues.

The chain recombines TRBV9 with TRBJ1-1; D is unresolved. Trimming removed 8 bases at V and 5 bases at J, with 16 bases between. Germline V gene data show CDR1 as SGDLS and CDR2 as YYNGEE. This CDR3 contains 13 residues. DNA for the CDR3: TGTGCCAGAATCCGGGAGGCTGCAACTGAAGCTTTCTTT. Translated: CARIREAATEAFF.

The genes are TRBV10-2 and TRBJ1-6; unclear D gene. Germline loops: CDR1 WSHSY, CDR2 SAAADI. V lost 6 bases, J lost 0 bases, and 15 bases lay in between. The CDR3 spans 17 residues. CDR3 coding DNA: TGCGCCAGCAGAGGGAGGGAAGGGAGCTCCTATAATTCACCCCTCCACTTT. This codes for CASRGREGSSYNSPLHF.

The V gene is TRBV2, the J gene TRBJ2-7; TRBD2 might be the D (6 bases). This CDR3 has 13 amino acids. Germline V CDR1 and CDR2: SNHLY, FYNNEI. V was pared by 6 bases and J by 4 bases, with 13 bases between. Written as DNA, the CDR3 is TGTGCCAGCAGGAGGACTACGAGGTACGAGCAGTACTTC. Protein: CASRRTTRYEQYF.

This chain uses TRBV5-1 with TRBJ1-2; D is unclear. This CDR3 spans 14 amino acids. Trimming shortened V by 0 bases and J by 2 bases, and 8 bases separated the two germline ends. Germline CDR1 is SGHRS and CDR2 is YFSETQ. In DNA, the CDR3 is TGCGCCAGCAGCTTGGATCCTCCCAACTATGGCTACACCTTC. The encoded protein is CASSLDPPNYGYTF.

This clone was seen a few times. This sequence joins TRBV5-4 and TRBJ2-5, with D tentatively TRBD1 (5 bases). Trimming took 4 bases from V and 2 from J, leaving 12 bases between them. The CDR3 has 14 residues. Per germline, CDR1 SGHNT and CDR2 YYREEE (reference sequence). The DNA for the CDR3 is TGTGCCAGCAGCCAAACAGGTGCACAAGAGACCCAGTACTTC. Translated, it gives CASSQTGAQETQYF.

The chain couples TRBV5-1 to TRBJ2-2; 8 bases align to TRBD2. The CDR3 consists of 15 residues. Germline V gene data show CDR1 as SGHRS and CDR2 as YFSETQ. V was clipped by 5 bases and J by 3 bases; unmatched bases: 6. The CDR3: CASRPSGGHTGELFF. CDR3 nucleotide sequence: TGCGCCAGCAGACCAAGCGGGGGCCACACCGGGGAGCTGTTTTTT.

The V and J genes are TRBV19 and TRBJ1-6, with D possibly being TRBD1 (6 bases). The ends were cut back, 2 bases at V and 9 bases at J, with 17 bases in the middle. CDR1 and CDR2 from the germline V gene are LNHDA and SQIVND (reference sequence). There are 16 residues in the CDR3. The chain's CDR3 is CASSIPGQGLGSPLHF. The DNA for the CDR3 is TGTGCCAGTAGTATACCGGGCCAGGGGCTAGGTTCACCCCTCCACTTT.

J is TRBJ2-5 and V is TRBV9; possibly TRBD1 for D (5 bases). In germline, CDR1 is SGDLS, CDR2 YYNGEE. V shed 2 bases and J shed 1 base, with 9 bases lying between them. The CDR3 contains 14 residues. The CDR3 bases are TGTGCCAGCAGCGTTGGACACTTCCAAGAGACCCAGTACTTC. Translation gives CASSVGHFQETQYF. The full variable domain, completed using reference TRBV9 and TRBJ2-5, is DSGVTQTPKHLITATGQRVTLRCSPRSGDLSVYWYQQSLDQGLQFLIQYYNGEERAKGNILERFSAQQFPDLHSELNLSSLELGDSALYFCASSVGHFQETQYFGPGTRLLVL.

This clone was observed a handful of times. The V gene is TRBV7-9, the J gene TRBJ2-7; tentative D call: TRBD2 (6 bases). The V end was cut by 5 bases, the J end by 6 bases, with 11 bases between. Germline loops: CDR1 SEHNR, CDR2 FQNEAQ (reference sequence). This CDR3 is 12 amino acids long. CDR3 sequence reads: CASSRGFGEQYF. CDR3 nucleotides: TGTGCCAGCAGCCGGGGGTTCGGCGAGCAGTACTTC. Looking up the rest from reference TRBV7-9 and TRBJ2-7 gives the full variable domain: DTGVSQNPRHKITKRGQNVTFRCDPISEHNRLYWYRQTLGQGPEFLTYFQNEAQLEKSRLLSDRFSAERPKGSFSTLEIQRTEQGDSAMYLCASSRGFGEQYFGPGTRLTVT.

This clone has more than one count but fewer than ten. The CDR3 nucleotides read TGTGCCACCAGCAGAGGGGGGACAGGGCGGGTGTCTGGCTACACCTTC. Protein: CATSRGGTGRVSGYTF. The chain carries TRBV15 and TRBJ1-2, with 9 bases identical to TRBD1. The CDR3 sequence is 16 residues long. J lost 7 bases, V lost 1 base, and 10 bases had no gene match. The V gene's germline CDR1 is LNHNV and CDR2 YYDKDF (reference sequence).

The V call is TRBV19, the J call TRBJ2-3; D is perhaps TRBD2 (6 bases). The CDR3 loop spans 14 amino acids. V was cut by 6 bases and J by 1 base, with 11 bases left in between. The germline CDR1 and CDR2 sequences are LNHDA and SQIVND (reference sequence). The CDR3 DNA reads TGTGCCAGTAGCTATCCGGGGGGCACAGATACGCAGTATTTT. Its protein is CASSYPGGTDTQYF.

The V and J genes are TRBV5-1 and TRBJ2-1, with 10 bases identical to TRBD1. Germline V lookup: CDR1 SGHRS, CDR2 YFSETQ. The CDR3 spans 15 residues. V shed 4 bases and J 7 bases; nucleotides not matched to a gene: 8. Written as DNA, the CDR3 is TGCGCCAGCAGCGCGGGACAGGGGCATTATAATGAGCAGTTCTTC. Its translation: CASSAGQGHYNEQFF.

The CDR3 is CASSFRGSDGYTF. As DNA, the CDR3 is TGTGCCAGCAGCTTTAGGGGGTCGGATGGCTACACCTTC. The chain is built from TRBV5-8 and TRBJ1-2, with D perhaps TRBD1 (6 bases). The V and J ends lost 2 bases and 6 bases respectively, with 11 bases between them. The CDR3 length is 13 residues. CDR1 and CDR2 (germline): SGHTS, YDEGEE. The whole variable domain, remainder taken from reference TRBV5-8 and TRBJ1-2, is EAGVTQSPTHLIKTRGQQATLRCSPISGHTSVYWYQQALGLGLQFLLWYDEGEERNRGNFPPRFSGRQFPNYSSELNVNALELEDSALYLCASSFRGSDGYTFGSGTRLTVV.

The rearrangement joins TRBV13 to TRBJ1-1; the match to TRBD1 covers 7 bases. The CDR3 totals 12 residues. The V segment lost 4 bases and the J segment 8 bases; nucleotides outside the gene matches: 4. Germline V lookup: CDR1 PRHDT, CDR2 FYEKMQ (reference sequence). The CDR3 sequence: CASSSGQPEAFF. In DNA, the CDR3 is TGTGCCAGCAGCTCGGGACAGCCCGAAGCTTTCTTT.

The rearrangement uses TRBV7-9 and TRBJ2-3; D possibly corresponds to TRBD2 (5 bases). The CDR3 totals 16 residues. Germline lookup yields CDR1 SEHNR and CDR2 FQNEAQ (reference sequence). Trimming stripped 8 bases from V and 0 bases from J, with 18 bases between. The CDR3 here is CASRGRTVPSTDTQYF. The CDR3 DNA reads TGTGCCAGCCGCGGACGGACTGTTCCTAGCACAGATACGCAGTATTTT.

The CDR3 is CASSTSRDRTKANTGELFF. The CDR3 region has the DNA TGTGCCAGCAGTACCTCTCGGGACAGGACGAAGGCGAACACCGGGGAGCTGTTTTTT. This rearrangement joins TRBV9 to TRBJ2-2; 8 nucleotides agree with TRBD1. The germline V gene encodes CDR1 SGDLS and CDR2 YYNGEE. V lost 5 bases and J lost 0; bases outside the gene matches: 15. The CDR3 loop spans 19 amino acids.

The gene calls are TRBV5-1 and TRBJ1-2; 9 bases align to TRBD1. V lost 4 bases, J lost 9 bases, and 4 bases stayed unmatched. Per germline, CDR1 SGHRS and CDR2 YFSETQ. The CDR3 has 12 amino acids. The CDR3 spells CASSPGQGSYTF. Here the CDR3 DNA reads TGCGCCAGCAGCCCCGGACAGGGGAGCTACACCTTC.

The chain recombines TRBV29-1 with TRBJ2-5; D is ambiguous. Germline V gene sequence: CDR1 SQVTM, CDR2 ANQGSEA. Trimming cost V 3 bases and J 5 bases, with 10 bases left between them. This CDR3 has 12 amino acids. The CDR3, as DNA: TGCAGCGTTGAGGGCAGTTGGGAGACCCAGTACTTC. Protein: CSVEGSWETQYF.

CDR3 in amino acids: CASSPWGQGISYGYTF. DNA for the CDR3: TGTGCCAGCAGCCCATGGGGACAGGGGATAAGCTATGGCTACACCTTC. The chain uses TRBV9 and TRBJ1-2; 10 nucleotides line up with TRBD1. The CDR3 is made up of 16 amino acids. Germline V gene lookup returns CDR1 SGDLS and CDR2 YYNGEE. The V segment lost 4 bases and the J segment 4 bases; nucleotides outside the gene matches: 10.

The V and J genes are TRBV18 and TRBJ1-1, with 7 bases fitting TRBD1. This CDR3 region has 17 residues. J was trimmed by 1 base and V by 2 bases; bases with no gene match: 10. Germline CDR1 reads KGHSH; CDR2 reads LQKENI. The CDR3 is CASSPTNRGQANTEAFF. DNA for the CDR3: TGTGCCAGCTCACCAACAAACCGCGGACAGGCGAACACTGAAGCTTTCTTT.

The gene calls are TRBV27 and TRBJ1-2, with 7 positions matching TRBD1. The CDR3 is 14 amino acids. Germline assignment: CDR1 MNHEY and CDR2 SMNVEV (reference sequence). V dropped 0 bases and J dropped 4; count of bases not matched to a gene: 2. The CDR3 here is CASSLSGQRYGYTF. The CDR3, as DNA: TGTGCCAGCAGTTTATCGGGACAGCGCTATGGCTACACCTTC.

This chain joins TRBV4-2 and TRBJ1-2, with a possible D match to TRBD1 (6 bases). CDR3 length equals 17 residues. Germline V lookup: CDR1 LGHNA, CDR2 YNFKEQ. V was cut by 4 bases and J by 4 bases, with 22 bases left in between. The CDR3 reads CASSRSRGGQSLYGYTF. CDR3 nucleotide sequence: TGTGCCAGCAGCCGTTCCCGGGGGGGGCAGAGCCTCTATGGCTACACCTTC.

The rearrangement uses TRBV6-1 and TRBJ1-1, with D possibly matching TRBD1 (5 bases). CDR1 and CDR2 from the germline V gene are MNHNS and SASEGT. This CDR3 spans 16 amino acids. V was trimmed by 3 bases and J by 1 base, leaving 15 bases between them. The CDR3 is CASSELLNQGNTEAFF. The CDR3 DNA reads TGTGCCAGCAGTGAGCTACTCAACCAGGGGAACACTGAAGCTTTCTTT.

This clone showed up just once. This chain links TRBV10-3 with TRBJ1-1; a weak D match, TRBD1 (6 bases). The length of the CDR3 is 13 residues. Trimming took off 6 bases at V and 1 base at J, with 9 bases between the two ends. From germline, CDR1 is ENHRY and CDR2 SYGVKD. The CDR3 reads CAIRPTGNTEAFF. CDR3 DNA sequence: TGTGCCATCAGGCCGACAGGGAACACTGAAGCTTTCTTT.

This clone was recorded only once. The genes are TRBV10-3 and TRBJ2-4; 10 bases are a match to TRBD1. From germline, CDR1 is ENHRY and CDR2 SYGVKD. V shed 5 bases and J 3 bases; nucleotides not matched to a gene: 10. The length of the CDR3 is 17 residues. The CDR3 bases are TGTGCCATCAGTCCCGACGGACAGGGGGAAGGCAAAAACATTCAGTACTTC. It encodes CAISPDGQGEGKNIQYF.

The V call is TRBV11-2, the J call TRBJ2-2; 10 nucleotides line up with TRBD1. This CDR3 is 14 amino acids long. V was pared by 7 bases and J by 6 bases, with 5 bases of the junction left unmatched. Germline V lookup: CDR1 SGHAT, CDR2 FQNNGV. CDR3 bases: TGTGCCAGCAAAAAGACAGGGGGCCCCGGGGAGCTGTTTTTT. As protein: CASKKTGGPGELFF.